A single sample is the source of the 3 T cell receptor beta chains below, sequenced in a study of blood T cell repertoires in COVID-19. The table came from immunoSEQ multiplex PCR; TCRdb's copy has only in-frame clones and leaves some out. The data contain about 160,000 clones, about nine tenths of them singletons. The sample was peripheral blood. Receptors were obtained from a young man with acute or convalescent COVID-19.

The chain has TRBV4-1 and TRBJ1-4, with D tentatively TRBD1 (5 bases). V was clipped by 0 bases and J by 4 bases, with 15 bases between them. This CDR3 comprises 17 residues. Germline loops: CDR1 MGHRA, CDR2 YSYEKL. For the CDR3, the DNA is TGCGCCAGCAGCCAAGAAAATCTCGCAGGGCATAATGAAAAACTGTTTTTT. Translated, it gives CASSQENLAGHNEKLFF.

The genes are TRBV11-3 and TRBJ2-5; no firm D call. Germline V lookup: CDR1 SGHNT, CDR2 YENEEA. The CDR3 spans 16 residues. With 5 bases removed from V and 4 bases from J, the gap between germline ends came to 20 bases. The CDR3 reads CASSPTPGLVRETQYF. The CDR3 DNA reads TGTGCCAGCAGCCCAACCCCCGGGTTAGTTCGAGAGACCCAGTACTTC.

The rearrangement joins TRBV6-2 or TRBV6-3 to TRBJ2-5; TRBD2 aligns across 7 bases. Germline lookup yields CDR1 MNHEY and CDR2 SVGEGT. After removal of 3 bases from V and 2 bases from J, the junction contained 9 bases not matched to a gene. This CDR3 comprises 16 residues. The CDR3 reads CASSYTVGGGQETQYF. In DNA form, the CDR3 reads TGTGCCAGCAGTTATACGGTCGGGGGAGGGCAAGAGACCCAGTACTTC.